This is a list of T cell receptor beta chains from one sample in a study of blood T cell repertoires in COVID-19. Here immunoSEQ multiplex PCR was the method, and the copy in TCRdb shows in-frame clones only, minus some. The table records some 85,000 clones, 75% to 80% of them present only once. The sample was peripheral blood. The receptors shown here come from a man in his 70s with COVID-19, enrolled during active disease. CDR3s include the opening cysteine and the closing phenylalanine or tryptophan. D genes are given only for firm matches. Clone size is stated in some rows and not others, as once, few, many or a class when expanded.

abundance,j_gene,d_gene,v_gene,CDR3nt,CDR3aa
once,TRBJ1-2,-,TRBV5-8,TGTGCCAGCAGCTCAGCGGGGCATGGCTACACCTTC,CASSSAGHGYTF
-,TRBJ1-2,-,TRBV7-9,TGTGCCAGCAGCTTCGAGGGTTTTAACTATGGCTACACCTTC,CASSFEGFNYGYTF
once,TRBJ2-3,-,TRBV5-4,TGTGCCAGCAGCTTGGCCAGGGGTAGCGGCACAGATACGCAGTATTTT,CASSLARGSGTDTQYF
few,TRBJ2-5,TRBD2,TRBV25-1,TGTGCCAGCAGTGAAGCTAGCGGGGGGGCAGAGACCCAGTACTTC,CASSEASGGAETQYF
few,TRBJ1-3,-,TRBV9,TGTGCCAGCAGCGTTGGGGATGGAGGTGGAAACACCATATATTTT,CASSVGDGGGNTIYF
-,TRBJ2-7,-,TRBV12-2,TGTGCAAGTCGCGTCATGCGGGAGGTTACTTACGAGCAGTACTTC,CASRVMREVTYEQYF
-,TRBJ1-1,-,TRBV18,TGTGCCAGCTCACCCATACCCTCTCCAGGGGAGGCTTTCTTT,CASSPIPSPGEAFF
-,TRBJ2-7,TRBD1,TRBV7-9,TGTGCCAGCAGCTTGGGGACAGAGACCTACGAGCAGTACTTC,CASSLGTETYEQYF
-,TRBJ2-3,-,TRBV2,TGTGCCAGCAGTGCAAACTCACGCAGCACAGATACGCAGTATTTT,CASSANSRSTDTQYF
-,TRBJ1-6,-,TRBV7-2,TGTGCCAGCAGCTCCGGACAGCGAAGTTCACCCCTCCACTTT,CASSSGQRSSPLHF
-,TRBJ2-3,TRBD2,TRBV4-3,TGCGCCAGCAGCCTAGCGGGAGTGTCAGTCCCAGATACGCAGTATTTT,CASSLAGVSVPDTQYF
-,TRBJ1-1,-,TRBV5-1,TGCGCCAGCAGCTTGGACGCCGCGGACACTGAAGCTTTCTTT,CASSLDAADTEAFF
-,TRBJ2-1,TRBD2,TRBV19,TGTGCCAGTAGTTTAGCGGGGAGCTCCTACAATGAGCAGTTCTTC,CASSLAGSSYNEQFF
once,TRBJ1-5,-,TRBV7-9,TGTGCCAGCAGCTTAGGGTTGGCCGATCAGCCCCAGCATTTT,CASSLGLADQPQHF
few,TRBJ2-5,-,TRBV2,TGTGCCAGCCATGGGGCCTATAGGAGTCAAGAGACCCAGTACTTC,CASHGAYRSQETQYF
-,TRBJ2-7,TRBD2,TRBV19,TGTGCCAGTAGACCCGAGAGCGGGAGTAAGTACGAGCAGTACTTC,CASRPESGSKYEQYF
-,TRBJ2-2,-,TRBV19,TGTGCCAGTAGAACCCCCAGGGGCCCGTGGTCCGGGGAGCTGTTTTTT,CASRTPRGPWSGELFF
-,TRBJ1-2,-,TRBV4-2,TGTGCCAGCAGCCAAGGCCTAGAGGGAAAAGGCTACACCTTC,CASSQGLEGKGYTF
few,TRBJ2-7,TRBD2,TRBV9,TGTGCCAGCAGCGTAGGGCTAGCGGACGAGCAGTACTTC,CASSVGLADEQYF
-,TRBJ2-5,-,TRBV27,TGTGCCAGCAGCCTGGGGCGGAGGGGAGGCCAAGAGACCCAGTACTTC,CASSLGRRGGQETQYF
-,TRBJ2-3,TRBD1,TRBV7-8,TGTGCCAGCAGCTTAGCCCCTCGGACAGGGGGCGTAGCAGATACGCAGTATTTT,CASSLAPRTGGVADTQYF
-,TRBJ2-5,TRBD2,TRBV2,TGTGCCAGCCAACTAGCGTACACCCAAGAGACCCAGTACTTC,CASQLAYTQETQYF
-,TRBJ1-2,-,TRBV15,TGTGCCACCAGCAGAGGTGGAGATTACTATGGCTACACCTTC,CATSRGGDYYGYTF
once,TRBJ2-3,-,TRBV6-5,TGTGCCAGCAGGACTAGTAGTACAGATACGCAGTATTTT,CASRTSSTDTQYF
-,TRBJ2-5,-,TRBV30,TGTGCCTGGAGTGTATTATTGCGGGAGACCCAGTACTTC,CAWSVLLRETQYF
-,TRBJ2-7,-,TRBV27,TGTGCCAGCAGTATAGGACTAAACCGACGCTCCTACGAGCAGTACTTC,CASSIGLNRRSYEQYF
once,TRBJ1-6,TRBD1,TRBV6-5,TGTGCCAGCAGTTCCTCACAGGGGAGCAATTCACCCCTCCACTTT,CASSSSQGSNSPLHF
-,TRBJ2-2,-,TRBV12-3/TRBV12-4,TGTGCCAGCAGGTTCGGCACCGGGGAGCTGTTTTTT,CASRFGTGELFF
-,TRBJ2-1,TRBD2,TRBV9,TGTGCCAGCAGCGTAGCAACTAGCGGGAGCTCCTACAATGAGCAGTTCTTC,CASSVATSGSSYNEQFF
-,TRBJ2-5,TRBD2,TRBV3-1/TRBV3-2,TGTGCCAGCAGCCGGACTAGCGTGGAGGTTCGAGAGACCCAGTACTTC,CASSRTSVEVRETQYF